The 5 T cell receptor beta chains presented below share a single source sample, sequenced in a study of T cells in Graves' hyperthyroidism and ophthalmopathy. Template material for amplifying TCR beta CDR3 regions consisted of RNA transcripts. Initially, a first-round RT-PCR of the TCR CDR3 employed the HTBI primer set. From the multiplex PCR reads, TCRdb called clonotypes with MiXCR, one entry per CDR3 protein. The sample includes over 500,000 distinct CDR3 sequences, more than 15% seen only once; the top ten take about 16%. The sample consisted of blood. The receptors here all came from a woman under 30 with Graves' ophthalmopathy.

This clonotype was seen a few times. This chain connects TRBV29-1 to TRBJ1-1, with a weak D call TRBD1 (5 bases). The CDR3 is 13 residues long. V was shortened by 4 bases and J by 1 base, with 10 bases between the two germline ends. The germline CDR1 and CDR2 sequences are SQVTM and ANQGSEA. The CDR3: CSVVRGANTEAFF. DNA of the CDR3: TGCAGCGTTGTGAGGGGTGCGAACACTGAAGCTTTCTTT.

Points on this clonotype: This may stem from a read error, because a much larger clone lies one nucleotide away. The rearrangement uses TRBV12-3 or TRBV12-4 and TRBJ2-7; no firm D call. V was clipped by 0 bases and J by 2 bases, with 8 bases between them. This CDR3 has 14 residues. The CDR3 is CASSLAGMTYEQYF. Here the CDR3 DNA reads TGTGCCAGCAGTTTAGCGGGTATGACCTACGAGCAGTACTTC.

This clonotype was seen at least ten times. The chain has TRBV20-1 and TRBJ2-1; the match to TRBD2 covers 12 bases. The CDR3 length is 17 residues. Germline V gene data show CDR1 as DFQATT and CDR2 as SNEGSKA (reference sequence). V lost 6 bases and J lost 0; bases outside the gene matches: 9. DNA of the CDR3: TGCAGTGCCGAAGCTAGCGGGGGGGGCCGCTCCTACAATGAGCAGTTCTTC. As protein: CSAEASGGGRSYNEQFF.

This clonotype showed up just a few times. The chain recombines TRBV20-1 with TRBJ2-1; no clear D. The germline CDR1 and CDR2 sequences are DFQATT and SNEGSKA (reference sequence). CDR3 length equals 14 residues. Trimming left V 4 bases short and J 4 bases short, with 14 bases between. The chain's CDR3 is CSATWPSTYNEQFF. The CDR3 region has the DNA TGCAGTGCTACCTGGCCGAGCACGTACAATGAGCAGTTCTTC.

This clonotype came up many times. The chain links TRBV12-3 or TRBV12-4 to TRBJ1-2, with D unclear. This CDR3 has 13 residues. V shed 2 bases and J shed 2 bases, with 6 bases lying between them. The CDR3 DNA follows: TGTGCCAGCAGTTTACAAGAGAACTATGGCTACACCTTC. This translates into CASSLQENYGYTF.